This is a list of T cell receptor beta chains from one sample in a study of blood T cells in healthy people across ages. TCRdb analysed the 5' RACE reads with MiXCR anew, one entry per CDR3 protein. The repertoire consists of about 840,000 distinct CDR3 sequences, with about 29% occurring once and the leading ten covering roughly 10%. The same specimen was also included in a second study, on T cells of mothers and their children.

The sequencing sample was made of blood. Every receptor here comes from a woman in her 40s in good health. CDR3s include the opening cysteine and the closing phenylalanine or tryptophan. Each record gives: clone size, J gene, D gene, V gene, CDR3 protein, CDR3 DNA. A D gene is named only where the DNA matches it firmly. The size of a clone is reported for some rows only, either as once, few or many, or as a class for expanded clones.

- | TRBJ2-3 | - | TRBV24-1 | CATGGLSGADTQYF | TGTGCCACCGGTGGACTATCAGGGGCAGATACGCAGTATTTT
many | TRBJ2-7 | - | TRBV14 | CASSQGGKQYF | TGTGCCAGCAGCCAAGGGGGTAAGCAGTACTTC
few | TRBJ2-1 | TRBD1 | TRBV3-1 | CASSHRDRGTNEQFF | TGTGCCAGCAGCCACCGGGACAGGGGGACCAATGAGCAGTTCTTC
- | TRBJ1-4 | - | TRBV7-4 | CVSSLGVGRCDEKLFF | TGTGTCAGCAGCTTAGGTGTGGGAAGGTGTGACGAAAAACTGTTTTTT
- | TRBJ1-4 | - | TRBV2 | CASRLSGEKLFF | TGTGCCAGCAGGCTTTCTGGGGAAAAACTGTTTTTT
- | TRBJ2-3 | TRBD2 | TRBV7-2 | CASSLRLAGAASTDTQYF | TGTGCCAGCAGCTTACGACTAGCGGGGGCAGCTAGCACAGATACGCAGTATTTT
- | TRBJ1-2 | TRBD1 | TRBV29-1 | CSADRGVNAGYTF | TGCAGCGCAGACAGGGGAGTTAACGCTGGCTACACCTTC
- | TRBJ2-7 | - | TRBV7-9 | CVSSAWDRTWEQYF | TGTGTCAGCAGCGCATGGGACCGGACTTGGGAGCAGTACTTC
- | TRBJ2-1 | TRBD2 | TRBV5-1 | CASNQFGGSSYEQFF | TGCGCCAGCAACCAGTTTGGCGGGAGTTCCTACGAGCAGTTCTTC
- | TRBJ2-5 | TRBD1 | TRBV20-1 | CSARDSDRGPGRTQYF | TGCAGTGCTAGAGATTCTGACAGGGGCCCCGGGCGGACCCAGTACTTC
many | TRBJ2-3 | TRBD1 | TRBV5-1 | CASRESTGSTDTQYF | TGCGCCAGCAGAGAATCGACAGGGAGCACAGATACGCAGTATTTT
- | TRBJ2-3 | - | TRBV7-2 | CASSPHLTTDTQYF | TGTGCCAGCAGCCCCCATCTGACCACAGATACGCAGTATTTT
- | TRBJ1-3 | - | TRBV6-5 | CASSLGLHTGNTIYF | TGTGCCAGCAGTTTGGGACTGCACACTGGAAACACCATATATTTT
- | TRBJ1-5 | - | TRBV19 | CASSTGSGNQPQHF | TGTGCCAGTAGTACAGGGAGTGGCAATCAGCCCCAGCATTTT
few | TRBJ2-7 | TRBD1 | TRBV7-2 | CASSHPPGQGWVEQYF | TGTGCCAGCAGCCATCCCCCGGGACAGGGATGGGTCGAGCAGTACTTC
few | TRBJ2-1 | TRBD1 | TRBV15 | CATSKGTDIYNEQFF | TGTGCCACCAGCAAAGGGACAGATATTTACAATGAGCAGTTCTTC
- | TRBJ1-1 | - | TRBV6-1 | CASTLSLRSEAFF | TGTGCCAGCACCCTTTCGTTGCGTTCTGAAGCTTTCTTT
few | TRBJ2-7 | - | TRBV12-5 | CASGLGEPYETEQYF | TGTGCTAGTGGTTTGGGGGAGCCCTATGAGACCGAGCAGTACTTC
few | TRBJ2-6 | - | TRBV4-3 | CASSQDKGVRANVLTF | TGCGCCAGCAGCCAAGATAAGGGGGTAAGGGCCAACGTCCTGACTTTC
- | TRBJ2-1 | - | TRBV7-3 | CAGSTVRGNEQFF | TGTGCCGGCAGCACGGTTCGGGGCAATGAGCAGTTCTTC
many | TRBJ2-1 | TRBD2 | TRBV12-3/TRBV12-4 | CASTPSAGGYNEQFF | TGTGCCAGCACCCCATCAGCGGGGGGGTACAATGAGCAGTTCTTC
few | TRBJ2-3 | TRBD2 | TRBV3-1 | CASSQVPSGRPWDTQYF | TGTGCCAGCAGCCAAGTTCCTAGCGGCCGACCGTGGGATACGCAGTATTTT
few | TRBJ1-1 | TRBD1 | TRBV12-3/TRBV12-4 | CASAGDRGNTEAFF | TGTGCCAGCGCGGGGGACAGGGGAAACACTGAAGCTTTCTTT
many | TRBJ2-5 | - | TRBV12-3/TRBV12-4 | CASSLTKETQYF | TGTGCCAGCAGTCTCACCAAAGAGACCCAGTACTTC
- | TRBJ2-7 | - | TRBV7-2 | CASSFIGGNEQYF | TGTGCCAGCAGCTTTATCGGGGGCAACGAGCAGTACTTC
once | TRBJ2-7 | - | TRBV5-1 | CASSFGGHYEQYF | TGCGCCAGCAGCTTTGGGGGTCACTACGAGCAGTACTTC
few | TRBJ2-7 | - | TRBV12-3/TRBV12-4 | CASSSSVGALSSYEQYF | TGTGCCAGCAGTTCATCGGTGGGGGCACTCAGCTCCTACGAGCAGTACTTC
- | TRBJ1-1 | - | TRBV10-3 | CAISGGPTMNTEAFF | TGTGCCATCAGTGGGGGACCCACTATGAACACTGAAGCTTTCTTT
many | TRBJ1-2 | - | TRBV29-1 | CSVVRMSGQNYGYTF | TGCAGCGTTGTTAGAATGAGCGGGCAGAACTATGGCTACACCTTC
- | TRBJ2-5 | TRBD1 | TRBV28 | CASNRRDRGTQYF | TGTGCCAGCAACCGGAGGGACAGGGGGACCCAGTACTTC
- | TRBJ2-7 | - | TRBV5-1 | CASSSLNGDLYEQYF | TGCGCCAGCAGCTCGCTTAACGGGGACCTCTACGAGCAGTACTTC
few | TRBJ1-1 | - | TRBV7-6 | CPSSFGGVAEAFF | TGTCCCAGCAGCTTTGGGGGGGTGGCTGAAGCTTTCTTT
many | TRBJ2-1 | - | TRBV20-1 | CSASSWSDRGEQFF | TGCAGTGCTAGCAGTTGGAGCGATCGGGGTGAGCAGTTCTTC
- | TRBJ1-1 | - | TRBV12-3/TRBV12-4 | CASDLGGSGTEAFF | TGTGCCAGCGACCTGGGGGGAAGTGGGACTGAAGCTTTCTTT
- | TRBJ1-6 | TRBD1 | TRBV12-3/TRBV12-4 | CASSNRGSDNSPLHF | TGTGCCAGCAGTAACAGGGGATCGGATAATTCACCCCTCCACTTT
few | TRBJ1-1 | - | TRBV24-1 | CATSDGVNTEAFF | TGTGCCACCAGTGATGGAGTTAACACTGAAGCTTTCTTT
few | TRBJ2-1 | - | TRBV12-3/TRBV12-4 | CASSLWGAYEQFF | TGTGCCAGCAGTTTATGGGGGGCGTATGAGCAGTTCTTC
many | TRBJ2-3 | - | TRBV20-1 | CSAREAWSTDTQYF | TGCAGTGCTAGAGAGGCTTGGAGCACAGATACGCAGTATTTT
many | TRBJ2-7 | - | TRBV10-3 | CAIQRYERSEQYF | TGTGCCATCCAGAGATATGAGAGGAGTGAGCAGTACTTC
many | TRBJ2-5 | - | TRBV7-2 | CASSPHGQKETQYF | TGTGCCAGCAGCCCTCACGGACAGAAAGAGACCCAGTACTTC
few | TRBJ2-3 | - | TRBV15 | CATSRGDTPNTDTQYF | TGTGCCACCAGCAGAGGAGATACCCCTAACACAGATACGCAGTATTTT
few | TRBJ2-3 | - | TRBV20-1 | CSARDLDSSTDTQYF | TGCAGTGCTAGAGATCTAGACAGTAGCACAGATACGCAGTATTTT
- | TRBJ1-1 | TRBD1 | TRBV18 | CASSPPGTGGNTEAFF | TGTGCCAGCTCACCCCCGGGGACAGGGGGGAACACTGAAGCTTTCTTT
many | TRBJ2-1 | TRBD1 | TRBV27 | CASRPGTGTYNEQFF | TGTGCCAGCAGGCCCGGGACAGGGACCTACAATGAGCAGTTCTTC
- | TRBJ2-1 | TRBD2 | TRBV19 | CASRISGGSHNEQFF | TGTGCCAGCAGAATTAGCGGGGGCTCCCACAATGAGCAGTTCTTC
- | TRBJ2-7 | - | TRBV28 | CASSLTGVVSEQYF | TGTGCCAGCAGCCTTACAGGTGTGGTCTCGGAGCAGTACTTC
- | TRBJ2-5 | TRBD2 | TRBV2 | CASSEIGGGASETQYF | TGTGCCAGCAGTGAAATCGGCGGGGGGGCTTCAGAGACCCAGTACTTC
- | TRBJ1-4 | - | TRBV7-8 | CASSSLRSGVSGEKLFF | TGTGCCAGCAGCTCCCTCCGCAGTGGGGTATCTGGGGAAAAACTGTTTTTT
- | TRBJ1-5 | - | TRBV10-3 | CAISTGGLGNQPQHF | TGTGCCATCAGCACGGGGGGCTTGGGCAATCAGCCCCAGCATTTT
- | TRBJ1-4 | TRBD1 | TRBV7-2 | CASSSTGGANEKLFF | TGTGCCAGCAGCTCCACAGGGGGGGCTAATGAAAAACTGTTTTTT
- | TRBJ1-4 | - | TRBV28 | CASSSPKRLTEKLFF | TGTGCCAGCAGTTCTCCGAAACGCCTAACTGAAAAACTGTTTTTT
few | TRBJ2-3 | - | TRBV20-1 | CSSGGQGVHPYF | TGCAGCTCCGGGGGACAAGGAGTCCATCCGTATTTT
many | TRBJ2-1 | - | TRBV5-1 | CASSFSGGSYNEQFF | TGTGCCAGCAGCTTTAGTGGGGGGTCCTACAATGAGCAGTTCTTC
- | TRBJ2-3 | TRBD2 | TRBV5-1 | CASSPGQVRTSGAGDTQYF | TGCGCCAGCAGCCCGGGACAGGTCCGGACTAGCGGCGCGGGGGATACGCAGTATTTT
many | TRBJ2-7 | - | TRBV20-1 | CSARVASYEQYF | TGCAGTGCTAGAGTCGCTAGCTACGAGCAGTACTTC